The entry below describes one TCR beta chain. This record comes from a study of blood T cell repertoires in COVID-19. Produced via immunoSEQ multiplex PCR; TCRdb's table is partial and in-frame only. The top ten hold roughly 2.9% of the sample, which has some 310,000 clones, 90% seen once. Followed over time, Seattle patients had been enrolled while infection was active. Source material: peripheral blood. This receptor was obtained from a woman aged 25 to 39 with COVID-19, enrolled during active disease.

This chain's CDR3 is CASSATSGRVWVELFF. CDR3 in DNA: TGTGCCAGTAGTGCAACTAGCGGGAGGGTCTGGGTTGAGCTGTTTTTT. The chain recombines TRBV19 with TRBJ2-2; 13 bases are a match to TRBD2. This CDR3 has 16 residues. After removal of 5 bases from V and 11 bases from J, the junction contained 11 bases not matched to a gene. Germline V lookup: CDR1 LNHDA, CDR2 SQIVND (reference sequence). Full variable domain (remainder filled in from reference TRBV19 and TRBJ2-2): DGGITQSPKYLFRKEGQNVTLSCEQNLNHDAMYWYRQDPGQGLRLIYYSQIVNDFQKGDIAEGYSVSREKKESFPLTVTSAQKNPTAFYLCASSATSGRVWVELFFGEGSRLTVL.